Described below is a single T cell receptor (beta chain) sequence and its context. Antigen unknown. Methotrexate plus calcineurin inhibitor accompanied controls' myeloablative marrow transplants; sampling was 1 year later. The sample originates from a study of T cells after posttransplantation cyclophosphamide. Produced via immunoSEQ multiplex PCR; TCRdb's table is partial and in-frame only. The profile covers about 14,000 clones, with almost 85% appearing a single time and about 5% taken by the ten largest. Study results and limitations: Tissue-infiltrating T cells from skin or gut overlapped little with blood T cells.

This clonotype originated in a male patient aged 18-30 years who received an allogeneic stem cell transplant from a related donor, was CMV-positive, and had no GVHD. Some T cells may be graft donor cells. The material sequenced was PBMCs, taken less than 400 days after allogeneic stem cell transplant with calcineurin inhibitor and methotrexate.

The CDR3 DNA is TGTGCCAGCAGTCTCCGGAGGATCGGGACCCAGTACTTC. It codes for CASSLRRIGTQYF. The chain uses TRBV27 and TRBJ2-5, with D perhaps matching TRBD2 (5 bases). Trimming took 5 bases from V and 7 from J, leaving 14 bases between them. Germline values: CDR1 MNHEY, CDR2 SMNVEV (reference sequence). This CDR3 spans 13 amino acids.